The 32 T cell receptor beta chains below were found in one sample sequenced in a study of T-cell memory formation after mild COVID-19. TCRdb fed the 5' RACE reads into MiXCR, producing one record per CDR3 protein. The repertoire consists of over 70,000 distinct CDR3 sequences, with over 13% occurring once and the leading ten covering 39%. Sequencing was done on a sample of PBMCs or a T cell subset sorted from them (not recorded which). These receptors came from a man aged 18 to 35 who had mild COVID-19 (a few samples of this study predate the infection). Cell type and time point are not known.

A few counts support this clonotype. This chain links TRBV7-6 with TRBJ1-1, with D perhaps matching TRBD1 (6 bases). Germline V gene lookup returns CDR1 SGHVS and CDR2 FNYEAQ. The germline V and J ends were trimmed by 5 bases and 1 base, with 17 bases remaining between them. This CDR3 region has 16 residues. CDR3 bases: TGTGCCAGCAGCGTAGGTGCAGGGGCAGCGAACACTGAAGCTTTCTTT. Its translation: CASSVGAGAANTEAFF.

This clonotype was counted between two and nine times. A read error may produce the germline difference seen at one junction end. This chain links TRBV6-2 or TRBV6-3 with TRBJ1-1; D possibly corresponds to TRBD1 (5 bases). In germline, CDR1 is MNHEY, CDR2 SVGEGT. CDR3 length equals 15 residues. The CDR3 sequence: CASLFFGATNTEASF. The CDR3 bases are TGTGCCAGCTTGTTCTTCGGGGCAACGAACACTGAAGCTTCCTTT.

In this sample, this clonotype turned up a few times. The chain is built from TRBV6-4 and TRBJ1-1, with D tentatively TRBD1 (5 bases). Germline CDR1 reads MRHNA; CDR2 reads SNTAGT. The CDR3 extends over 14 amino acids. Deletions cut 3 bases from V and 9 bases from J, with 17 bases between. CDR3 loop: CASSDSVGTGQAFF. CDR3 DNA sequence: TGTGCCAGCAGTGATTCTGTAGGGACGGGACAAGCTTTCTTT.

The chain links TRBV15 to TRBJ2-5; maybe TRBD2 (7 bases). The CDR3 contains 15 residues. The germline CDR1 and CDR2 sequences are LNHNV and YYDKDF (reference sequence). The ends were cut back, 0 bases at V and 5 bases at J, with 13 bases in the middle. In nucleotides, the CDR3 is TGTGCCACCAGCAGAGAGAGGGGGGGATTGGAGACCCAGTACTTC. Its translation is CATSRERGGLETQYF.

In its sample, this clonotype was seen a few times. The chain joins TRBV6-1 to TRBJ2-3; 8 bases map to TRBD1. After removal of 2 bases from V and 6 bases from J, the junction contained 10 bases not matched to a gene. The CDR3 contains 16 residues. Germline V lookup: CDR1 MNHNS, CDR2 SASEGT. CDR3 protein: CASSELEDREWDTQYF. CDR3 DNA: TGTGCCAGCAGTGAACTGGAGGACAGGGAATGGGATACGCAGTATTTT.

This clonotype was detected only a few times. The CDR3 DNA sequence: TGTGCCAGCGACAAACTAGCGGGGGAGTTCACAGATACGCAGTATTTT. Translated, it gives CASDKLAGEFTDTQYF. The gene calls are TRBV2 and TRBJ2-3; TRBD2 aligns across 11 bases. CDR1 and CDR2 from the germline V gene are SNHLY and FYNNEI. The J segment lost 2 bases and the V segment lost 8 bases, leaving 9 bases of the junction unmatched. This CDR3 spans 16 amino acids.

The chain has TRBV7-2 and TRBJ2-7; D possibly uses TRBD1 or TRBD2 (5 bases each). Trimming shortened V by 5 bases and J by 9 bases, and 17 bases separated the two germline ends. This CDR3 has 13 amino acids. CDR1 and CDR2 from the germline V gene are SGHTA and FQGNSA. CDR3 DNA sequence: TGTGCCAGCAGCCCGGGACGGTCAGAGAGGCAGTACTTC. It specifies CASSPGRSERQYF.

The chain joins TRBV14 to TRBJ1-4, with D uncertain. The CDR3 has 16 residues. Germline V gene data show CDR1 as SGHDN and CDR2 as FVKESK. The germline V and J ends were trimmed by 0 bases and 8 bases, with 16 bases remaining between them. CDR3 sequence (DNA): TGTGCCAGCAGCCAAGAAGAGGGCAGAACAAGCGAAAAACTGTTTTTT. This translates into CASSQEEGRTSEKLFF.

The V and J genes are TRBV6-5 and TRBJ1-2; D is ambiguous. V was pared by 6 bases and J by 8 bases, with 13 bases between. The germline CDR1 and CDR2 sequences are MNHEY and SVGAGI. This CDR3 has 12 amino acids. The CDR3 reads CASRAQNKGYTF. In DNA, the CDR3 is TGTGCCAGCAGGGCCCAAAACAAGGGCTACACCTTC.

Only a few counts were recorded for this clonotype. V is TRBV14 and J is TRBJ1-6, with 10 bases fitting TRBD1. From germline, CDR1 is SGHDN and CDR2 FVKESK. CDR3 size: 17 residues. V trimming: 4 bases; J trimming: 10 bases; junction bases outside the gene matches: 13. The CDR3 bases are TGTGCCAGCAGCCGCCGGGACAGGGGAAGGATTGGATCACCCCTCCACTTT. Translation: CASSRRDRGRIGSPLHF. Variable domain in full (rest from reference TRBV14 and TRBJ1-6): EAGVTQFPSHSVIEKGQTVTLRCDPISGHDNLYWYRRVMGKEIKFLLHFVKESKQDESGMPNNRFLAERTGGTYSTLKVQPAELEDSGVYFCASSRRDRGRIGSPLHFGNGTRLTVT.

This clonotype was picked up a small number of times. V gene TRBV12-3 or TRBV12-4 combines with J gene TRBJ1-5; D ambiguous. The CDR3 covers 13 residues. V dropped 1 base and J dropped 4 bases, with 5 bases sitting between them. The DNA of the CDR3 is TGTGCCAGCAGTTTAGGGACGAATCAGCCCCAGCATTTT. Amino acid sequence: CASSLGTNQPQHF.

In this sample, this clonotype turned up a few times. The chain combines TRBV6-2 or TRBV6-3 with TRBJ1-5, with D possibly TRBD1 on 6 matching bases. V gave up 6 bases and J gave up 4 bases, with 10 bases separating them. Germline V gene sequence: CDR1 MNHEY, CDR2 SVGEGT. This CDR3 has 13 amino acids. CDR3 sequence: CASSKQGNQPQHF. In nucleotides, the CDR3 is TGTGCCAGCAGCAAACAGGGTAATCAGCCCCAGCATTTT.

This clonotype was seen a few times. The genes are TRBV5-5 and TRBJ1-2; D not certain. V lost 0 bases, J lost 10 bases, and 13 bases lay in between. CDR1 is SGHKS, CDR2 YYEKEE, per germline (reference sequence). CDR3 length: 13 amino acids. The CDR3 sequence is CASSLELPGPYTF. CDR3 coding DNA: TGTGCCAGCAGCTTGGAGTTGCCAGGACCCTACACCTTC.

The rearrangement uses TRBV19 and TRBJ2-7; a weak D match, TRBD1 (6 bases). The CDR3 is made up of 11 amino acids. Trimming took 5 bases from V and 9 from J, leaving 11 bases between them. Germline V lookup: CDR1 LNHDA, CDR2 SQIVND (reference sequence). DNA for the CDR3: TGTGCCAGTAGTGCTACAGGGTGGCAGTACTTC. It translates to CASSATGWQYF.

The gene calls are TRBV5-1 and TRBJ2-3; 7 bases are a match to TRBD2. The junction had 11 bases not matched to a gene; V was cut back by 6 bases and J by 4 bases. CDR3 length: 15 residues. Per the germline V gene, CDR1 is SGHRS and CDR2 is YFSETQ. The chain's CDR3 is CASTRGEDFPDTQYF. CDR3 sequence (DNA): TGCGCCAGCACACGGGGGGAGGACTTCCCAGATACGCAGTATTTT.

This clonotype has just a few counts. This sequence joins TRBV5-6 and TRBJ2-1; D remains ambiguous. V was trimmed by 0 bases and J by 3 bases, leaving 10 bases between them. Germline lookup yields CDR1 SGHDT and CDR2 YYEEEE. The CDR3 loop spans 15 amino acids. The CDR3 loop reads CASSLEGLIYNEQFF. The CDR3 DNA reads as TGTGCCAGCAGCTTGGAAGGTTTAATCTACAATGAGCAGTTCTTC.

A few counts support this clonotype. V gene TRBV4-1 combines with J gene TRBJ2-3, with D uncertain. Trimming took 0 bases from V and 4 from J, leaving 8 bases between them. Germline V gene lookup returns CDR1 MGHRA and CDR2 YSYEKL. This CDR3 is 14 amino acids long. Here the CDR3 DNA reads TGCGCCAGCAGCCAAGACGCGGTCGCAGATACGCAGTATTTT. Its protein is CASSQDAVADTQYF.

CDR3 residues: CSVKGYENNEQFF. The CDR3 DNA follows: TGCAGCGTTAAGGGTTACGAGAACAATGAGCAGTTCTTC. This chain connects TRBV29-1 to TRBJ2-1; D is undetermined. The CDR3 covers 13 residues. The germline V gene has CDR1 SQVTM and CDR2 ANQGSEA. V lost 5 bases to trimming and J lost 5 bases, with 13 bases between them.

This chain links TRBV9 with TRBJ1-1; tentatively, D is TRBD1 (5 bases). The CDR3 consists of 15 residues. V was shortened by 0 bases and J by 4 bases, with 13 bases between the two germline ends. The germline V gene has CDR1 SGDLS and CDR2 YYNGEE. The CDR3 reads CASSVAGGAGTEAFF. In DNA form, the CDR3 reads TGTGCCAGCAGCGTAGCTGGGGGTGCGGGCACTGAAGCTTTCTTT.

This sequence joins TRBV12-3 or TRBV12-4 and TRBJ2-2; 10 nucleotides match TRBD2. The CDR3 spans 14 residues. Trimming removed 5 bases from V and 6 bases from J; junction bases left unmatched: 3. CDR3 amino acids: CASSPGTSAGELFF. CDR3 sequence (DNA): TGTGCCAGCAGTCCCGGGACTAGCGCCGGGGAGCTGTTTTTT.

This clonotype was detected many times. The genes are TRBV12-3 or TRBV12-4 and TRBJ2-1; weak D call: TRBD1 (7 bases). The CDR3 runs 15 residues. Trimming removed 6 bases at V and 0 bases at J, with 12 bases between. The CDR3 DNA follows: TGTGCCAGCAGGGGCGGGACAGCCTCCTACAATGAGCAGTTCTTC. It specifies CASRGGTASYNEQFF.

The chain couples TRBV19 to TRBJ1-1; 7 bases are shared with TRBD1. This CDR3 is built from 13 residues. Germline CDR1 is LNHDA and CDR2 is SQIVND (reference sequence). V trimming: 8 bases; J trimming: 0 bases; junction bases outside the gene matches: 3. This CDR3 reads CASAQGMNTEAFF. The CDR3 nucleotides read TGTGCCAGTGCACAGGGGATGAACACTGAAGCTTTCTTT.

The chain combines TRBV7-9 with TRBJ1-1; TRBD1 might be the D (5 bases). Trimming removed 0 bases from V and 0 bases from J, with 8 bases in between. The CDR3 covers 15 residues. Germline V gene sequence: CDR1 SEHNR, CDR2 FQNEAQ (reference sequence). The CDR3 DNA reads as TGTGCCAGCAGCTTAGCAGGGGCCTTGAACACTGAAGCTTTCTTT. Protein sequence: CASSLAGALNTEAFF.

This sequence joins TRBV24-1 and TRBJ2-5; D may correspond to TRBD1 or TRBD2 (5 bases each). V gave up 0 bases and J gave up 3 bases, with 10 bases separating them. CDR3 length: 15 residues. The V gene's germline CDR1 is KGHDR and CDR2 SFDVKD. CDR3 sequence (DNA): TGTGCCACCAGTGATTTGGAGGGGCTCGAAGAGACCCAGTACTTC. This translates into CATSDLEGLEETQYF.

A word on this clonotype: Being one base from a much bigger clone, this may be a read error. The chain uses TRBV7-9 and TRBJ1-2; D gene ambiguous. The V gene lost 6 bases and the J gene lost 6 bases, with 17 bases spanning the gap. Germline CDR1 SEHNR, CDR2 FQNEAQ (reference sequence). This CDR3 spans 14 amino acids. CDR3 in amino acids: CASRPLKAPNGYTF. In nucleotides, the CDR3 is TGTGCCAGCAGACCCTTGAAAGCCCCAAATGGCTACACCTTC.

The chain joins TRBV29-1 to TRBJ1-1; possibly TRBD1 for D (5 bases). Germline V gene lookup returns CDR1 SQVTM and CDR2 ANQGSEA. This CDR3 contains 15 residues. V shed 6 bases and J shed 1 base, with 18 bases lying between them. CDR3 DNA sequence: TGCAGCGTCGGAGGGACTGCCGAGGCGAACACTGAAGCTTTCTTT. It encodes CSVGGTAEANTEAFF.

This clonotype was counted many times. V is TRBV4-3 and J is TRBJ2-3, with TRBD2 identical over 9 bases. This CDR3 has 16 amino acids. The V gene's germline CDR1 is LGHNA and CDR2 YSLEER. V dropped 4 bases and J dropped 3; count of bases not matched to a gene: 8. CDR3 bases: TGCGCCAGCAGCCGACGAGCGGGGGGCACAACAGATACGCAGTATTTT. This codes for CASSRRAGGTTDTQYF.

This clonotype was seen ten or more times. The J gene is TRBJ2-1, the V gene TRBV7-6; 8 bases are shared with TRBD2. V dropped 1 base and J dropped 0; count of bases not matched to a gene: 8. Germline V gives CDR1 SGHVS, CDR2 FNYEAQ. The CDR3 is made up of 18 amino acids. The CDR3 protein is CASSLGPLAGDSYNEQFF. As DNA, the CDR3 is TGTGCCAGCAGCTTAGGACCCCTAGCGGGTGACTCCTACAATGAGCAGTTCTTC.

This clonotype showed up just a few times. The gene calls are TRBV5-6 and TRBJ1-1, with 7 bases identical to TRBD1. Per the germline V gene, CDR1 is SGHDT and CDR2 is YYEEEE. Trimming at V came to 3 bases and at J to 5 bases, leaving 7 bases not matched to a gene. This CDR3 contains 14 residues. The CDR3: CASSWGTDWTEAFF. CDR3 DNA sequence: TGTGCCAGCAGCTGGGGGACAGACTGGACTGAAGCTTTCTTT. Together with reference TRBV5-6 and TRBJ1-1, the CDR3 gives the full variable domain: DAGVTQSPTHLIKTRGQQVTLRCSPKSGHDTVSWYQQALGQGPQFIFQYYEEEERQRGNFPDRFSGHQFPNYSSELNVNALLLGDSALYLCASSWGTDWTEAFFGQGTRLTVV.

This clonotype was observed a handful of times. The J gene is TRBJ2-1, the V gene TRBV6-5, with TRBD1 identical over 8 bases. This CDR3 region has 18 residues. In germline, CDR1 is MNHEY, CDR2 SVGAGI. V was clipped by 0 bases and J by 6 bases; unmatched bases: 13. The CDR3 loop reads CASSYSDRGQPTPNEQFF. The CDR3 DNA reads TGTGCCAGCAGTTACTCCGACAGGGGCCAGCCAACACCCAATGAGCAGTTCTTC.

This chain connects TRBV7-9 to TRBJ1-1; the D gene is possibly TRBD1 (6 bases). CDR3 length: 14 amino acids. Germline V CDR1 and CDR2: SEHNR, FQNEAQ (reference sequence). Trimming left V 3 bases short and J 4 bases short, with 12 bases between. This chain's CDR3 is CASSFKGGSTEAFF. The CDR3 DNA sequence: TGTGCCAGCAGCTTTAAAGGGGGTTCCACTGAAGCTTTCTTT.

The chain uses TRBV19 and TRBJ2-3; D is perhaps TRBD1 or TRBD2 (6 bases each). V was shortened by 11 bases and J by 11 bases, with 26 bases between the two germline ends. The CDR3 runs 14 residues. Germline V gene lookup returns CDR1 LNHDA and CDR2 SQIVND (reference sequence). The CDR3 reads CAGGHPTSPWGQYF. In nucleotides, the CDR3 is TGTGCCGGGGGGCATCCGACGAGTCCCTGGGGGCAGTATTTT.